This T cell receptor beta chain was observed in a study of blood T cell repertoires in COVID-19. Overall study context: From the United States, Italy and Spain came samples of acute and convalescent COVID-19.

Losses at the gene ends were 4 bases for V and 2 bases for J; bases not matched to a gene: 11. This CDR3 spans 19 amino acids. Germline V gene data show CDR1 as KGHDR and CDR2 as SFDVKD. TCRdb's table, derived via immunoSEQ multiplex PCR, lists solely in-frame clones and lacks some. The top ten hold under 0.3% of the sample, which has around 620,000 clones, more than 80% seen once. Specimen: peripheral blood. The chain recombines TRBV24-1 with TRBJ1-5, with 12 nucleotides matching TRBD1. The sequence was obtained from a young woman with acute or convalescent COVID-19. The CDR3 DNA is TGTGCCACCAGTGACTCTCCCGGGACAGGGGGCGGAGGCAATCAGCCCCAGCATTTT. It codes for CATSDSPGTGGGGNQPQHF.